This T cell receptor (beta chain) was identified during a study of blood T cell repertoires in COVID-19. On the study more broadly: The United States, Italy and Spain were the sources of the acute and convalescent COVID-19 samples. Nucleic acid was either cDNA or gDNA, and it came from T cells, B-cell-depleted T cells, or PBMCs.

V lost 7 bases, J lost 2 bases, and 8 bases lay in between. Looked up from germline, CDR1 is SNHLY and CDR2 is FYNNEI. The CDR3 runs to 13 residues. Authors' methods: Estimation of nucleated cell counts was performed using reference gene primer amplification. This table comes from immunoSEQ multiplex PCR, and its TCRdb copy is limited to in-frame clones, with some not included. The V and J calls and clone size come from that table; D and trimming were worked out from the DNA. The sample contains over 250,000 clones, around 86% of which appear only once. The material sequenced was peripheral blood. The clonotype was recovered from a man in his forties who had recovered from COVID-19. The chain joins TRBV2 to TRBJ1-4; no reliable D call. For the CDR3, the DNA is TGTGCCAGCAATAGGCGGACTAATGAAAAACTGTTTTTT. Translating gives CASNRRTNEKLFF.